This TCR beta chain was profiled in a study of blood T cell repertoires in COVID-19. Whole-study context: Samples came from the United States, Italy and Spain, spanning acute and convalescent COVID-19. Sources were T cells, B-cell-depleted T cells, or PBMCs; the material itself was cDNA or gDNA.

As handled by the study authors: How many nucleated cells were present was estimated from reference gene primer amplification. Clones were sequenced by immunoSEQ multiplex PCR, and TCRdb holds only the in-frame ones, with some missing. V and J calls and clone size are as listed in that table; D and trimming were resolved from the DNA. The top ten clones hold more than 4.5% of a sample with roughly 250,000 clones, approximately 79% of them seen once. A few counts support this clone. The CDR3 totals 12 residues. Germline assignment: CDR1 SEHNR and CDR2 FQNEAQ (reference sequence). The ends were cut back, 1 base at V and 6 bases at J, with 5 bases in the middle.

The sample consisted of peripheral blood. The receptor was derived from a woman older than 75 with active or convalescent COVID-19. The V and J genes are TRBV7-9 and TRBJ2-3; D remains unclear. The CDR3 DNA is TGTGCCAGCAGCTTAGTCAGGGATACGCAGTATTTT. Its translation: CASSLVRDTQYF.